This T cell receptor (beta chain) comes out of a study of radiotherapy plus CTLA-4 blockade in lung cancer. Method: immunoSEQ multiplex PCR; TCRdb's copy keeps in-frame clones and lacks some. The sample has tens of thousands of clones, around 86% seen once; the top ten hold roughly 0.95%. The CDR3 sequence is 14 residues long. V lost 4 bases to trimming and J lost 1 base, with 9 bases between them. Germline CDR1 is SGDLS and CDR2 is YYNGEE. The TCR originated in a human donor with non-small cell lung cancer who had stable disease on radiotherapy plus ipilimumab. The sample was peripheral blood, taken from a patient treated with radiotherapy plus ipilimumab. The chain is built from TRBV9 and TRBJ1-5; D perhaps matches TRBD1 (5 bases). This chain's CDR3 is CASSLTGSNQPQHF. As DNA, the CDR3 is TGTGCCAGCAGCCTTACAGGAAGCAATCAGCCCCAGCATTTT.